This T cell receptor (beta chain) was observed in a study of blood T cell repertoires in COVID-19. Study overall: The samples span acute and convalescent COVID-19 from the United States, Italy and Spain. Sources were T cells, B-cell-depleted T cells, or PBMCs; the material itself was cDNA or gDNA.

This CDR3 contains 15 residues. V shed 0 bases and J 1 base; nucleotides not matched to a gene: 0. In germline, CDR1 is LNHNV, CDR2 YYDKDF (reference sequence). Authors' data handling: How many nucleated cells were present was estimated from reference gene primer amplification. Using immunoSEQ multiplex PCR, the repertoire was profiled, and TCRdb retains in-frame clones only, with some absent. V and J calls plus clone size are reproduced from that table; the DNA served to infer D and trimming. Among around 81,000 clones, 70% to 80% were seen once, and the ten largest hold around 12%. Remarks on this clone: The same CDR3 can be traced to other DNA sequences in this sample.

The rearrangement links TRBV15 to TRBJ2-1; TRBD2 aligns across 7 bases. The TCR comes from a human donor in a cohort sampled during active COVID-19. Sequencing was carried out using peripheral blood. The CDR3 DNA reads TGTGCCACCAGCAGAGAGCGGGGGTCCTACAATGAGCAGTTCTTC. This sequence encodes CATSRERGSYNEQFF. The full variable domain, its missing parts supplied by reference TRBV15 and TRBJ2-1, is DAMVIQNPRYQVTQFGKPVTLSCSQTLNHNVMYWYQQKSSQAPKLLFHYYDKDFNNEADTPDNFQSRRPNTSFCFLDIRSPGLGDTAMYLCATSRERGSYNEQFFGPGTRLTVL.